A single sample is the source of the 7 T cell receptor beta chains below, sequenced in a study of T cell repertoires in cytomegalovirus infection. TCRdb recomputed calls from the reads with MiXCR, one row per CDR3 protein. The data show roughly 500,000 distinct CDR3 sequences, roughly 34% seen once. Their specific antigens are unknown. The specimen was cultured PBMCs, collected from culture after CMV antigen stimulation. The receptor source for this set is a human donor in good health (CMV status not recorded). Some clones in this sample may be carry-over from other donors' samples.

This clonotype has just a few counts. This chain uses TRBV7-2 with TRBJ2-1; weak D call: TRBD2 (6 bases). V was shortened by 8 bases and J by 4 bases, with 18 bases between the two germline ends. The CDR3 loop spans 15 amino acids. Germline values: CDR1 SGHTA, CDR2 FQGNSA. The CDR3 sequence is CASLLNGGIYNEQFF. The CDR3 DNA sequence: TGTGCCAGCTTGCTAAACGGGGGAATATACAATGAGCAGTTCTTC.

The rearrangement links TRBV10-3 to TRBJ2-1, with TRBD2 identical over 10 bases. From germline, CDR1 is ENHRY and CDR2 SYGVKD. The CDR3 totals 13 residues. Unmatched junction bases numbered 4, after V lost 7 bases and J lost 7 bases. CDR3 in amino acids: CAIMEREGNEQFF. The CDR3 DNA sequence: TGTGCCATCATGGAGCGGGAGGGAAATGAGCAGTTCTTC.

The V gene is TRBV2, the J gene TRBJ1-2; D is undetermined. The CDR3 has 13 residues. V gave up 0 bases and J gave up 2 bases, with 4 bases separating them. CDR1 is SNHLY, CDR2 FYNNEI, per germline. The CDR3 protein is CASSEAANYGYTF. CDR3 nucleotide sequence: TGTGCCAGCAGTGAAGCGGCCAACTATGGCTACACCTTC.

This clonotype was seen a handful of times. The V call is TRBV28, the J call TRBJ1-1, with D tentatively TRBD1 (5 bases). Germline CDR1 MDHEN, CDR2 SYDVKM. CDR3 size: 12 residues. Trimming cost V 5 bases and J 11 bases, with 15 bases left between them. CDR3 bases: TGTGCCAGCAGTCCCAAGGGGCTCCGGGCTTTCTTT. As protein: CASSPKGLRAFF.

The gene calls are TRBV2 and TRBJ2-7; 11 bases agree with TRBD1. The junction had 7 bases not matched to a gene; V was cut back by 8 bases and J by 7 bases. The CDR3 length is 13 residues. Germline V gene lookup returns CDR1 SNHLY and CDR2 FYNNEI. The CDR3 DNA follows: TGTGCCAGCTACGGACAGGGGGCTTGGGAGCAGTACTTC. This encodes CASYGQGAWEQYF.

This chain connects TRBV20-1 to TRBJ2-5; TRBD2 matches at 16 bases. CDR1 and CDR2 from the germline V gene are DFQATT and SNEGSKA (reference sequence). The CDR3 has 15 residues. Unmatched junction bases numbered 5, after V lost 7 bases and J lost 3 bases. The CDR3 sequence is CSVLGLAGGKETQYF. The CDR3 DNA reads as TGCAGTGTCCTGGGACTAGCGGGAGGGAAAGAGACCCAGTACTTC.

This chain joins TRBV4-1 and TRBJ1-2; 7 bases are a match to TRBD1. Per the germline V gene, CDR1 is MGHRA and CDR2 is YSYEKL. The CDR3 is 15 residues long. Trimming at V came to 3 bases and at J to 3 bases, leaving 7 bases not matched to a gene. The CDR3 here is CASSHGSDRDYGYTF. DNA for the CDR3: TGCGCCAGCAGCCATGGATCCGACAGGGACTATGGCTACACCTTC.